This note documents a single TCR beta chain sequence. What it binds is not known. Other autoimmune disease, uncontrolled infection, pregnancy and lactation led to exclusion. As the starting material, 8 to 10 ml of fresh peripheral blood yielded the PBMCs. Germline trimming cut 3 bases from V and 5 bases from J; bases unmatched to any gene: 9. The CDR3 runs 16 residues. CDR1 SGHTA and CDR2 FQGNSA come from the germline V gene. CDR3 regions of TCR beta were amplified from RNA transcripts. HTBI primers served in a first-round RT-PCR, which a second-round multiplex PCR followed. TCRdb reprocessed the multiplex PCR reads via MiXCR and lists one record per CDR3 protein. The sample yields about 220,000 distinct CDR3 sequences, roughly 21% seen once. These data originate in a study of Graves' ophthalmopathy and Graves' hyperthyroidism. Study results and limitations: Ophthalmopathy progression prediction by the model yielded a sensitivity of 55% to 71% and a specificity of 72.22%. Most expanded clonotypes in thyroid above 0.001 frequency also showed up in blood.

The chain has TRBV7-2 and TRBJ2-5, with 10 bases lining up with TRBD2. The sequencing sample was made of peripheral blood. The receptor's source is a woman aged 45 to 65 with Graves' ophthalmopathy. The chain's CDR3 is CASSFSTAGGPETQYF. The CDR3 DNA follows: TGTGCCAGCAGCTTCTCAACAGCGGGAGGGCCCGAGACCCAGTACTTC.